The 14 T cell receptor beta chains below all came from one sample that was sequenced in a study of cytomegalovirus exposure and HLA in healthy donors. Amplification used 60 Vbeta primers and 13 Jbeta primers. Measured with immunoSEQ multiplex PCR; TCRdb has only the in-frame clones, and not every one. The profile shows 150,000 or so clones, about 80% of them singletons. The sequencing sample was made of PBMCs. The receptors were sampled from a middle-aged man in good health and CMV-seropositive.

V usage is TRBV14 and J usage is TRBJ2-1; possible D gene TRBD1, 6 bases. Trimming shortened V by 6 bases and J by 6 bases, and 15 bases separated the two germline ends. The CDR3 loop spans 14 amino acids. The germline V gene has CDR1 SGHDN and CDR2 FVKESK. CDR3 nucleotides: TGTGCCAGCAGTTCACCGGGACACTTCAATGAGCAGTTCTTC. This gives the protein CASSSPGHFNEQFF.

The chain has TRBV6-6 and TRBJ2-5, with D maybe TRBD1 (5 bases). Germline CDR1 and CDR2: MNHNY and SVGAGI (reference sequence). The CDR3 loop spans 14 amino acids. Trimming left V 5 bases short and J 7 bases short, with 17 bases between. In nucleotides, the CDR3 is TGTGCCAGCAGTCCCGCTACGACAGACGGGACCCAGTACTTC. Translating it yields CASSPATTDGTQYF.

The chain uses TRBV2 and TRBJ2-2, with TRBD1 as a possible D gene (6 bases). V shed 5 bases and J shed 1 base, with 8 bases lying between them. CDR3 size: 14 residues. Germline assignment: CDR1 SNHLY and CDR2 FYNNEI. CDR3 nucleotide sequence: TGTGCCAGCAGTCGGACAGAGAACACCGGGGAGCTGTTTTTT. It encodes CASSRTENTGELFF.

The sample holds one count of this clone. The chain is built from TRBV15 and TRBJ2-1; 8 nucleotides match TRBD2. V was pared by 1 base and J by 9 bases, with 8 bases of the junction left unmatched. Germline assignment: CDR1 LNHNV and CDR2 YYDKDF (reference sequence). The CDR3 runs 15 residues. In DNA, the CDR3 is TGTGCCACCAGCAGAGCGGGAGGGCCTGCTAGTGAGCAGTTCTTC. Its protein product is CATSRAGGPASEQFF.

V usage is TRBV11-2 and J usage is TRBJ2-5; D unclear. The CDR3 has 13 residues. Germline CDR1 is SGHAT and CDR2 is FQNNGV. V lost 5 bases, J lost 1 base, and 8 bases lay in between. In nucleotides, the CDR3 is TGTGCCAGCAGCGTATCTTTCCAAGAGACCCAGTACTTC. Its translation is CASSVSFQETQYF. The full variable domain, in which reference TRBV11-2 and TRBJ2-5 provide the parts outside the CDR3, is EAGVAQSPRYKIIEKRQSVAFWCNPISGHATLYWYQQILGQGPKLLIQFQNNGVVDDSQLPKDRFSAERLKGVDSTLKIQPAKLEDSAVYLCASSVSFQETQYFGPGTRLLVL.

V gene TRBV2 combines with J gene TRBJ2-1; TRBD2 matches 7 bases. Germline CDR1 is SNHLY and CDR2 is FYNNEI. Trimming at V came to 4 bases and at J to 6 bases, leaving 9 bases not matched to a gene. CDR3 length equals 15 residues. CDR3 in amino acids: CASSGLAGDLNEQFF. CDR3 DNA sequence: TGTGCCAGCAGTGGACTTGCGGGAGATCTCAATGAGCAGTTCTTC.

This CDR3 is CASSRQGNGYTF. The CDR3 DNA is TGTGCCAGCAGCCGCCAGGGCAATGGCTACACCTTC. The chain combines TRBV6-5 with TRBJ1-2, with D possibly being TRBD1 (5 bases). CDR3 length: 12 residues. CDR1 MNHEY and CDR2 SVGAGI come from the germline V gene. Trimming left V 6 bases short and J 6 bases short, with 11 bases between.

This clone was seen just once. This chain links TRBV9 with TRBJ1-1; D possibly corresponds to TRBD1 (6 bases). Looked up from germline, CDR1 is SGDLS and CDR2 is YYNGEE. Trimming removed 4 bases at V and 1 base at J, with 23 bases between. The CDR3 is made up of 18 amino acids. CDR3 region: CASSPLPNREGKNTEAFF. The CDR3, as DNA: TGTGCCAGCAGCCCCCTTCCGAACAGGGAGGGAAAGAACACTGAAGCTTTCTTT. Full variable domain (missing parts from reference TRBV9 and TRBJ1-1): DSGVTQTPKHLITATGQRVTLRCSPRSGDLSVYWYQQSLDQGLQFLIQYYNGEERAKGNILERFSAQQFPDLHSELNLSSLELGDSALYFCASSPLPNREGKNTEAFFGQGTRLTVV.

CDR3 in amino acids: CASRDDRIGETQYF. The CDR3 nucleotides are TGCGCCAGCAGGGATGACAGAATCGGGGAGACCCAGTACTTC. The J gene is TRBJ2-5, the V gene TRBV10-2; weak D call: TRBD1 (5 bases). Germline V gene sequence: CDR1 WSHSY, CDR2 SAAADI. V lost 6 bases and J lost 5, with 16 bases in between. CDR3 size: 14 residues.

This clone has a single count. The V call is TRBV2, the J call TRBJ2-2; 8 bases map to TRBD2. With V trimmed by 7 bases and J by 4 bases, 8 bases remained unmatched. Germline CDR1 SNHLY, CDR2 FYNNEI. There are 15 residues in the CDR3. The CDR3 nucleotides read TGTGCCAGCACCGCGCGAACTAGCGGCACCGGGGAGCTGTTTTTT. Residues: CASTARTSGTGELFF.

In nucleotides, the CDR3 is TGTGCCAGCAGCCAAGAAAGGGGGGGAGGGGTATATGGCTACACCTTC. Translated, it gives CASSQERGGGVYGYTF. The V and J genes are TRBV4-2 and TRBJ1-2, with D possibly TRBD1 on 6 matching bases. Germline assignment: CDR1 LGHNA and CDR2 YNFKEQ. The CDR3 runs to 16 residues. Trimming pared 0 bases from V and 5 bases from J, leaving 16 bases between.

The chain employs TRBV7-9 and TRBJ2-5, with 11 bases aligning to TRBD2. The junction had 10 bases not matched to a gene; V was cut back by 5 bases and J by 5 bases. The CDR3 runs to 16 residues. Per the germline V gene, CDR1 is SEHNR and CDR2 is FQNEAQ (reference sequence). The CDR3 is CASSTLTSGSKETQYF. CDR3 DNA sequence: TGTGCCAGCAGCACACTTACTAGCGGGAGTAAGGAGACCCAGTACTTC.

The V gene is TRBV5-1, the J gene TRBJ2-1, with D possibly being TRBD1 (6 bases). Germline V CDR1 and CDR2: SGHRS, YFSETQ. V lost 2 bases and J lost 4, with 16 bases in between. The CDR3 length is 16 residues. CDR3 sequence reads: CASSLAGTPLYNEQFF. CDR3 DNA: TGCGCCAGCAGCTTAGCCGGGACACCCCTTTACAATGAGCAGTTCTTC.

The chain has TRBV5-6 and TRBJ2-5; D may be TRBD2 (6 bases). The ends were cut back, 2 bases at V and 5 bases at J, with 10 bases in the middle. The germline gives CDR1 SGHDT, CDR2 YYEEEE. This CDR3 has 13 residues. CDR3 sequence (DNA): TGTGCCAGCAGCTTCGGTGCGGGGGAGACCCAGTACTTC. It translates to CASSFGAGETQYF.